Each of the 18 T cell receptor beta chains below was sequenced from the same sample in a study of CD8+CD57+ T cells in acquired aplastic anemia. Both TCR beta VDJ combination and CDR3 sequence profiling were carried out. Genomic DNA was the template for this profiling. TCRdb fed the reads into MiXCR, producing one record per CDR3 protein. The sample carries hundreds of thousands of distinct CDR3 sequences, 55% to 70% recorded once. The specimen sequenced was sorted CD4+, CD8+, or CD8+CD57+ T cells (not recorded which) from PBMCs. All receptors derive from a human donor in good health, serving as a control.

The chain recombines TRBV7-2 with TRBJ2-3; D uncertain. V was pared by 5 bases and J by 14 bases, with 23 bases between. CDR1 and CDR2 from the germline V gene are SGHTA and FQGNSA. There are 14 residues in the CDR3. This chain's CDR3 is CASSASLTKDTLYF. CDR3 in DNA: TGTGCCAGCAGCGCCTCCTTGACCAAAGATACGTTGTATTTT.

Turning to this clonotype: Germline and junction disagree at one end, which may indicate a read error. The genes are TRBV9 and TRBJ2-6; D may be TRBD1 or TRBD2 (5 bases each). CDR3 size: 13 residues. Germline CDR1 reads SGDLS; CDR2 reads YYNGEE. CDR3 region: CASSVSPGTTEAF. As DNA, the CDR3 is TGTGCCAGCAGCGTATCCCCAGGGACCACTGAAGCTTTC.

On this clonotype itself: The limits of the CDR3 on the DNA are not certain, so only TCRdb's listed CDR3 is given. The chain couples TRBV13 to TRBJ2-1; the D call of TRBD1 is as the table states it, not checked on the DNA. Germline V gene data show CDR1 as PRHDT and CDR2 as FYEKMQ (reference sequence). The CDR3 spans 22 residues, counting both ends. The chain's CDR3 is CDSSLYICSARDIGVVNNEQFF.

The rearrangement links TRBV5-4 to TRBJ1-1; D uncertain. Per the germline V gene, CDR1 is SGHNT and CDR2 is YYREEE (reference sequence). This CDR3 comprises 13 residues. V was clipped by 3 bases and J by 3 bases, with 9 bases between them. The CDR3 DNA follows: TGTGCCAGCAGCTCCGGGTTCCACACTGAAGCTTTCTTT. Protein: CASSSGFHTEAFF.

The J gene is TRBJ2-1, the V gene TRBV29-1, with D perhaps matching TRBD1 or TRBD2 (6 bases each). V was trimmed by 7 bases and J by 3 bases, leaving 19 bases between them. The CDR3 length is 15 residues. Germline CDR1 and CDR2: SQVTM and ANQGSEA. The CDR3 region has the DNA TGCAGCGCTGCCAAGGGGGGCGGCGACTACAATGAGCAGTTCTTC. It translates to CSAAKGGGDYNEQFF.

This clonotype appeared once. The genes are TRBV29-1 and TRBJ1-1; no clear D gene. V was clipped by 4 bases and J by 7 bases, with 16 bases between them. CDR1 is SQVTM, CDR2 ANQGSEA, per germline. This CDR3 comprises 13 residues. The CDR3 coding sequence is TGCAGCGTTGTAGAGCGGGCGTTTATTGAAGCTTTCTTT. Residues: CSVVERAFIEAFF.

For this clonotype: The conserved closing phenylalanine or tryptophan is absent in this CDR3, likely reflecting a read error. The DNA is omitted, as the CDR3 cannot be located on it reliably, and the CDR3 follows TCRdb's listing. The gene calls are TRBV2 and TRBJ1-1; whether TRBD1, the table's D call, matches the DNA was not checked. Germline-derived CDR1 and CDR2 are SNHLY and FYNNEI. The CDR3 sequence runs 12 residues, both termini included. The CDR3 region is CASSEPIKGAGY.

This clonotype was seen a few times. This chain uses TRBV20-1 with TRBJ1-6; the D is unclear. V shed 0 bases and J shed 9 bases, with 15 bases lying between them. The germline V gene has CDR1 DFQATT and CDR2 SNEGSKA (reference sequence). CDR3 length: 15 amino acids. CDR3 nucleotides: TGCAGTGCTAGAGATCGGCAGGCCCGCGGTTCACCCCTCCACTTT. It encodes CSARDRQARGSPLHF.

This clonotype was seen at least ten times. The rearrangement joins TRBV25-1 to TRBJ1-2, with D uncertain. V lost 3 bases, J lost 4 bases, and 15 bases lay in between. The CDR3 runs 15 residues. CDR1 MGHDK and CDR2 SYGVNS come from the germline V gene. CDR3 loop: CASSDSGRFGYGYTF. The CDR3 coding sequence is TGTGCCAGCAGTGATAGCGGCAGGTTTGGCTATGGCTACACCTTC.

This chain uses TRBV20-1 with TRBJ2-7; 11 bases align to TRBD1. This CDR3 has 14 residues. In germline, CDR1 is DFQATT, CDR2 SNEGSKA (reference sequence). J was trimmed by 3 bases and V by 0 bases; bases with no gene match: 1. The CDR3 DNA follows: TGCAGTGCTAGAGATGGGACAGGGGGCTACGAGCAGTACTTC. This codes for CSARDGTGGYEQYF.

Concerning this clonotype: At one boundary the junction diverges from the germline segment, which might be a read error. The rearrangement links TRBV5-5 to TRBJ2-3; TRBD1 might be the D (6 bases). CDR3 length: 13 residues. Germline V gene lookup returns CDR1 SGHKS and CDR2 YYEKEE (reference sequence). Here the CDR3 reads CASSHDRTDTQYF. Here the CDR3 DNA reads TGCGCCAGCAGCCACGACAGGACAGATACGCAGTATTTT.

This clonotype was recorded many times. This chain uses TRBV20-1 with TRBJ1-1, with a possible D match to TRBD1 (5 bases). The CDR3 consists of 14 residues. V was trimmed by 0 bases and J by 8 bases, leaving 16 bases between them. CDR1 and CDR2 (germline): DFQATT, SNEGSKA (reference sequence). DNA for the CDR3: TGCAGTGCTAGAGAATGGCAGGGTCTCAAGGAAGCTTTCTTT. Translating it yields CSAREWQGLKEAFF.

Comments on this clonotype: A read error may produce the germline difference seen at one junction end. CDR3 coding DNA: TGTGCCAGCAGTTTATGGATAGTGAACGCTGAAGCTTTCTTT. The encoded protein is CASSLWIVNAEAFF. This chain connects TRBV7-3 to TRBJ1-1; D gene uncertain. CDR3 length equals 14 residues. From germline, CDR1 is SGHTA and CDR2 FQGTGA.

This clonotype was seen just once. One end of the junction does not line up with germline, which may come from a read error. CDR3 sequence reads: CASSFSLVPSYVQYF. CDR3 in DNA: TGTGCCAGCAGCTTTTCACTGGTGCCGTCCTACGTGCAGTACTTC. V gene TRBV7-2 combines with J gene TRBJ2-7; D call uncertain. Germline lookup yields CDR1 SGHTA and CDR2 FQGNSA. The CDR3 extends over 15 amino acids. Full variable domain (outside the CDR3, taken from reference TRBV7-2 and TRBJ2-7): GAGVSQSPSNKVTEKGKDVELRCDPISGHTALYWYRQSLGQGLEFLIYFQGNSAPDKSGLPSDRFSAERTGGSVSTLTIQRTQQEDSAVYLCASSFSLVPSYVQYFGPGTRLTVT.

The chain couples TRBV12-5 to TRBJ1-1; 10 positions agree with TRBD1. Trimming took 1 base from V and 4 from J; bases not matched to a gene: 3. The germline V gene encodes CDR1 LGHNT and CDR2 FRNRAP. There are 15 residues in the CDR3. The CDR3 nucleotides read TGTGCTAGTGGTTTGGGACAGGGGGCTTGCACTGAAGCTTTCTTT. It is translated as CASGLGQGACTEAFF.

Regarding this clonotype: Mismatch with germline at one junction end may stem from a read error. CDR3 in amino acids: CASSRAGVSDGHTF. In nucleotides, the CDR3 is TGTGCCAGCAGTCGAGCAGGAGTCTCAGACGGCCACACCTTC. The rearrangement links TRBV10-3 to TRBJ2-3, with no clear D. The CDR3 extends over 14 amino acids. Germline V CDR1 and CDR2: ENHRY, SYGVKD.

A remark on this clonotype: The junction and the germline gene differ at one end; a read error may be behind it. The chain joins TRBV9 to TRBJ1-2; D unresolved. The CDR3 is 13 residues long. Germline-derived CDR1 and CDR2 are SGDLS and YYNGEE. CDR3 protein: CASTVSQASAEQF. The CDR3 DNA is TGTGCCAGCACCGTCTCTCAGGCTTCTGCCGAGCAGTTC.

This clonotype has only a few counts. The chain is built from TRBV29-1 and TRBJ2-7; D gene unclear. Germline CDR1 reads SQVTM; CDR2 reads ANQGSEA. The CDR3 is made up of 11 amino acids. Between the trimmed V and J ends, which lost 6 bases and 6 bases, there was a span of 12 bases. CDR3 in amino acids: CSVVSQGEQYF. The DNA for the CDR3 is TGCAGCGTCGTATCCCAAGGCGAGCAGTACTTC.